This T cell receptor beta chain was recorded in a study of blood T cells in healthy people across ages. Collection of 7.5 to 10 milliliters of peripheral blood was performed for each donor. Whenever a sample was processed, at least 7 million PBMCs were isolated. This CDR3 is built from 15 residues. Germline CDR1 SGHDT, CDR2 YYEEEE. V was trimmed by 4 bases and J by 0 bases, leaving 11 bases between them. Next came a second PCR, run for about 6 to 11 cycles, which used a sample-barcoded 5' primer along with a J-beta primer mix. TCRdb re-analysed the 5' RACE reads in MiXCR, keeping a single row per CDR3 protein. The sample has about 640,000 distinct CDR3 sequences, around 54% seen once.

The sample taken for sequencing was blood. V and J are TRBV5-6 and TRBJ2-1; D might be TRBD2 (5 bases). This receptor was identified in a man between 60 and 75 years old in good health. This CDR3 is CASSPGESSYNEQFF. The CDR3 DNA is TGTGCCAGCAGCCCCGGGGAGAGCTCCTACAATGAGCAGTTCTTC.